The rows below give T cell receptor beta chains drawn from one sample of a study of post-analysis software for immune sequencing data. MiXCR was run by TCRdb on the PCR reads, yielding one entry per CDR3 protein. The repertoire consists of about 810,000 distinct CDR3 sequences, with about 53% occurring once and the leading ten covering approximately 4.5%. The sample comprised blood. The receptors stem from a girl between 5 and 17 years old with multiple sclerosis. CDR3s include the opening cysteine and the closing phenylalanine or tryptophan. The order of the fields is V gene, D gene, clone size, J gene, CDR3 protein, CDR3 DNA. A D gene is named only where the DNA matches it firmly. Some rows have no size entry. The others give once, few or many, or a class for an expanded clone.

TRBV7-8	-	-	TRBJ2-1	CASSPRKRTRGEQFF	TGTGCCAGCAGCCCCAGAAAACGGACCCGCGGTGAGCAGTTCTTC
TRBV9	-	-	TRBJ2-3	CASSVERDSADTQYF	TGTGCCAGCAGCGTAGAGAGGGACTCGGCGGATACGCAGTATTTT
TRBV19	-	-	TRBJ1-5	CASSDPPYRYSNQPQHF	TGTGCCAGTAGTGACCCCCCATATAGATATAGCAATCAGCCCCAGCATTTT
TRBV29-1	TRBD2	-	TRBJ2-7	CSVEDRLAGEGEQYF	TGCAGCGTTGAAGATCGTCTAGCGGGGGAGGGAGAGCAGTACTTC
TRBV29-1	TRBD2	-	TRBJ2-3	CSVVAGVADTQYF	TGCAGCGTTGTCGCGGGAGTTGCAGATACGCAGTATTTT
TRBV10-3	TRBD2	-	TRBJ2-5	CAISESGSRETQYF	TGTGCCATCAGTGAGAGCGGGAGTAGGGAGACCCAGTACTTC
TRBV12-3/TRBV12-4	-	-	TRBJ2-5	CASSGRYGEQYF	TGTGCCAGCAGTGGCCGGTATGGAGAGCAGTACTTC
TRBV20-1	TRBD1	-	TRBJ1-1	CSAGTGFMNTEAFF	TGCAGTGCAGGGACAGGATTTATGAACACTGAAGCTTTCTTT
TRBV9	TRBD2	few	TRBJ2-2	CASSTTSGKAGELFF	TGTGCCAGCAGCACGACTAGCGGGAAGGCCGGGGAGCTGTTTTTT
TRBV20-1	TRBD2	-	TRBJ2-5	CSIKTTSGQFQETQYF	TGCAGTATAAAGACGACTAGCGGCCAATTTCAAGAGACCCAGTACTTC
TRBV12-3/TRBV12-4	TRBD2	-	TRBJ2-7	CASSSTSGDYEQYF	TGTGCCAGCAGTTCGACTAGCGGGGATTACGAGCAGTACTTC
TRBV30	-	-	TRBJ2-5	CAWSGQVAAETQYF	TGTGCCTGGAGCGGACAGGTAGCGGCTGAGACCCAGTACTTT
TRBV29-1	-	few	TRBJ1-2	CSVEDSTVSQVYTF	TGCAGCGTTGAAGATTCCACGGTCTCTCAGGTCTACACCTTC
TRBV28	TRBD2	-	TRBJ2-7	CASRDAKRGVNYEQYF	TGTGCCAGCAGGGACGCCAAGCGGGGGGTTAACTACGAGCAGTACTTC
TRBV12-3/TRBV12-4	TRBD1	-	TRBJ1-4	CASGGTGEPPTNEKLFF	TGTGCCAGCGGGGGGACAGGCGAGCCCCCAACTAATGAAAAACTGTTTTTT
TRBV20-1	-	-	TRBJ1-1	CGARVRAGATNTEAFF	TGCGGTGCTAGAGTGCGGGCAGGGGCAACGAACACTGAAGCTTTCTTT
TRBV29-1	-	-	TRBJ2-7	CSIEGRDSYEQYF	TGCAGCATTGAAGGTAGGGACTCCTACGAGCAGTACTTC
TRBV5-1	-	-	TRBJ1-1	CASTGVRNTEAFF	TGCGCCAGCACCGGTGTAAGGAACACTGAAGCTTTCTTT
TRBV29-1	TRBD2	-	TRBJ2-3	CSVGLAVTSRDTQYF	TGCAGCGTTGGACTAGCGGTTACCAGTAGAGATACGCAGTATTTT
TRBV6-5	TRBD1	once	TRBJ1-2	CASNPGQSEVNYGYTF	TGTGCCAGCAATCCGGGACAGTCGGAGGTCAACTATGGCTACACCTTC
TRBV9	-	-	TRBJ1-4	CASSVAPGQTKTTNEKLFF	TGTGCCAGCAGCGTAGCTCCCGGACAGACCAAGACAACTAATGAAAAACTGTTTTTT
TRBV6-4	-	-	TRBJ2-4	CASSDSPRLAADFKNIQYF	TGTGCCAGCAGTGACTCTCCCCGACTCGCGGCCGACTTTAAAAACATTCAGTACTTC
TRBV6-5	-	few	TRBJ2-7	CASSLTGIYEQYF	TGTGCCAGCAGTCTGACAGGAATCTACGAGCAGTACTTC
TRBV7-2	-	-	TRBJ2-1	CASSLTSMPKYNEQFF	TGTGCCAGCAGCCTCACCAGCATGCCAAAATACAATGAGCAGTTCTTC
TRBV12-3/TRBV12-4	-	-	TRBJ2-1	CASTWDSLLGNEQFF	TGTGCCAGCACCTGGGACTCCCTACTGGGCAATGAGCAGTTCTTC
TRBV6-6	TRBD1	-	TRBJ2-7	CASRDSGTGTHEQYF	TGTGCCAGCAGAGATTCCGGGACAGGGACCCACGAGCAGTACTTC
TRBV7-2	-	-	TRBJ2-7	CASTQLGTYEQYF	TGTGCCAGCACCCAACTAGGAACCTACGAGCAGTACTTC
TRBV3-1	-	-	TRBJ1-1	CATSLAVNTEAFF	TGTGCCACCTCGCTGGCTGTGAACACTGAAGCTTTCTTT
TRBV7-2	-	few	TRBJ2-1	CASSLGRGHEQFF	TGTGCCAGCAGCTTAGGTAGGGGCCATGAGCAGTTCTTC
TRBV21-1	-	-	TRBJ1-5	CASSKVLSRTSHQPQHF	TGTGCCAGCAGCAAAGTGCTATCTCGGACGTCCCATCAGCCCCAGCATTTT
TRBV5-1	TRBD2	-	TRBJ2-3	CASRGLAYTDTQYF	TGCGCCAGCAGGGGACTAGCGTACACAGATACGCAGTATTTT
TRBV15	-	few	TRBJ2-5	CATSRDLETGGTQYF	TGTGCCACCAGCAGAGATCTCGAAACCGGTGGGACCCAGTACTTC
TRBV5-1	TRBD1	-	TRBJ2-7	CASSLTGGESYEQYF	TGCGCCAGCAGCCTGACAGGGGGCGAGTCCTACGAGCAGTACTTC
TRBV5-1	-	few	TRBJ2-5	CASSLQPPEGLAPEQETQYF	TGCGCCAGCAGCTTACAGCCCCCGGAAGGGTTAGCGCCAGAACAAGAGACCCAGTACTTC
TRBV27	TRBD1	-	TRBJ2-7	CVSSPGQGFGEQYF	TGTGTCAGCAGTCCGGGACAGGGCTTTGGCGAGCAGTACTTC
TRBV5-6	-	few	TRBJ2-1	CASRWGGVSYNEQFF	TGTGCCAGCAGGTGGGGTGGGGTCTCCTACAATGAGCAGTTCTTC
TRBV12-3/TRBV12-4	-	-	TRBJ1-2	CASSPRAGGYGYTF	TGTGCCAGCAGCCCCCGTGCCGGTGGCTATGGCTACACCTTC
TRBV10-3	-	few	TRBJ2-7	CAISDQGSYEQYF	TGTGCCATCAGTGATCAAGGGTCCTACGAGCAGTACTTC
TRBV29-1	TRBD2	few	TRBJ2-5	CSVDLGGETQYF	TGCAGCGTTGACCTGGGAGGGGAGACCCAGTACTTC
TRBV6-1	-	-	TRBJ2-7	CASIQGSLSRYEQYF	TGTGCCAGCATCCAGGGTTCGCTCTCGCGCTACGAGCAGTACTTC
TRBV7-9	TRBD1	-	TRBJ2-6	CASIGQESSGANVLTF	TGTGCCAGCATTGGACAGGAGAGCTCTGGGGCCAACGTCCTGACTTTC
TRBV20-1	-	-	TRBJ2-7	CSVNVGRRSSYEQYF	TGCAGTGTCAACGTAGGACGGAGGAGCTCCTACGAGCAGTACTTC
TRBV7-2	-	few	TRBJ2-3	CASSRLADTQYF	TGTGCCAGCAGCCGTCTAGCGGATACGCAGTATTTT
TRBV12-5	-	few	TRBJ1-2	CASGLVQDKGYGYTF	TGTGCTAGTGGTTTGGTCCAGGATAAGGGGTATGGCTACACCTTC
TRBV7-3	TRBD1	-	TRBJ1-2	CASSPVDRGGGYTF	TGTGCCAGCAGCCCCGTCGACAGGGGAGGGGGCTACACCTTC
TRBV18	-	-	TRBJ2-6	CASSPLGDVLTF	TGTGCCAGCTCACCACTGGGAGACGTCCTGACTTTC
TRBV7-2	TRBD2	-	TRBJ2-5	CASSLGLSGGETQYF	TGTGCCAGCAGCTTAGGTCTTAGCGGGGGGGAGACCCAGTACTTC
TRBV20-1	-	-	TRBJ2-5	CSATPIAEGPLETQYF	TGCAGTGCTACGCCTATAGCGGAGGGCCCCCTAGAGACCCAGTACTTC
TRBV10-3	TRBD1	-	TRBJ2-7	CAIARDSDNYEQYF	TGTGCCATCGCCCGGGACAGTGACAACTACGAGCAGTACTTC